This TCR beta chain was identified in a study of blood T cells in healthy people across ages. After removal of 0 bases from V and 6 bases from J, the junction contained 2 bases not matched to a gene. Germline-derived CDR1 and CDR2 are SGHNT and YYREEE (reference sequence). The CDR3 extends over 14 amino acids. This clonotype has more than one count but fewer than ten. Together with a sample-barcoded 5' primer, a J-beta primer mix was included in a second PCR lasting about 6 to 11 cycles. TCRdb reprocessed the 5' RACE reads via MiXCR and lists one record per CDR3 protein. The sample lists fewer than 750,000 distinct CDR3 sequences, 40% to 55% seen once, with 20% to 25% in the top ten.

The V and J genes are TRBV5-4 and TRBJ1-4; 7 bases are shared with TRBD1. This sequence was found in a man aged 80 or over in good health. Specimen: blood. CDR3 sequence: CASSLDRGDEKLFF. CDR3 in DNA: TGTGCCAGCAGCTTGGACAGGGGAGATGAAAAACTGTTTTTT. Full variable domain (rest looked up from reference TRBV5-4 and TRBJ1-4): ETGVTQSPTHLIKTRGQQVTLRCSSQSGHNTVSWYQQALGQGPQFIFQYYREEENGRGNFPPRFSGLQFPNYSSELNVNALELDDSALYLCASSLDRGDEKLFFGSGTQLSVL.